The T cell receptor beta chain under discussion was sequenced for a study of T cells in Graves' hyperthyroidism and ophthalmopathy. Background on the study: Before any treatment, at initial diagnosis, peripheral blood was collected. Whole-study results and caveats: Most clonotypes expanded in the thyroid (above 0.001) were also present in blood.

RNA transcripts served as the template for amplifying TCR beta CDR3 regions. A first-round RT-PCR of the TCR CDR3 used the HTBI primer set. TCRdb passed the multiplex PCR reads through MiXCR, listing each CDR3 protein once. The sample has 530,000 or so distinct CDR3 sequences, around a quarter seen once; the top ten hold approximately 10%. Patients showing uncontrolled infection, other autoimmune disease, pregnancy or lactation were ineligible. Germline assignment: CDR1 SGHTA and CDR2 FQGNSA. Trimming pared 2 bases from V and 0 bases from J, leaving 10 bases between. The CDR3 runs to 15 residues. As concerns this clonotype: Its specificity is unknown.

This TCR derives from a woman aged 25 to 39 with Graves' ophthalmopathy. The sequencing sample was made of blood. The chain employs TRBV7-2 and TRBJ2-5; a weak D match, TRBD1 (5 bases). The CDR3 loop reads CASSLPRVYQETQYF. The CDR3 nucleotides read TGTGCCAGCAGCTTACCCAGGGTGTACCAAGAGACCCAGTACTTC. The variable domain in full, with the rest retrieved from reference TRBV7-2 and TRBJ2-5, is GAGVSQSPSNKVTEKGKDVELRCDPISGHTALYWYRQSLGQGLEFLIYFQGNSAPDKSGLPSDRFSAERTGGSVSTLTIQRTQQEDSAVYLCASSLPRVYQETQYFGPGTRLLVL.